The next 23 T cell receptor beta chains were all read from a single sample in a study of low-dose radiotherapy and immunotherapy resistance in tumors. Specified time point: before trial treatment. With TRAV- and TRBV-specific primers, first-strand cDNA was made, covering the alpha and beta chains. A constant-region primer paired with the V-primer adapter amplified TCRs over roughly 18 PCR cycles. In TCRdb, the reads were re-called with MiXCR into one record per CDR3 protein. This table holds tens of thousands of distinct CDR3 sequences, around a quarter found once. The sample was PBMCs, taken before treatment. The receptors originated from a male donor with rectosigmoid adenocarcinoma.

This chain joins TRBV6-6 and TRBJ2-1, with D maybe TRBD2 (5 bases). V was clipped by 7 bases and J by 0 bases, with 7 bases between them. CDR1 and CDR2 (germline): MNHNY, SVGAGI (reference sequence). The CDR3 is 13 residues long. CDR3 amino acids: CASTRGSYNEQFF. As DNA, the CDR3 is TGTGCCAGCACTCGGGGCTCCTACAATGAGCAGTTCTTC.

This clonotype was seen repeatedly, ten times or more. The V gene is TRBV3-1, the J gene TRBJ2-7; 8 bases are shared with TRBD1. V shed 1 base and J 5 bases; nucleotides not matched to a gene: 13. In germline, CDR1 is LGHDT, CDR2 YNNKEL (reference sequence). The CDR3 has 17 residues. CDR3 residues: CASSQGPSGTGSDEQYF. As DNA, the CDR3 is TGTGCCAGCAGCCAAGGCCCTTCCGGGACAGGTAGCGACGAGCAGTACTTC.

This clonotype was recorded a few times. V usage is TRBV12-2 and J usage is TRBJ1-5; the D call in the table, TRBD1, was not verified against the DNA. TRBV12-2 is marked as a pseudogene. This CDR3 spans 16 amino acids. The chain's CDR3 is CASRFDRGHPLRPQHF. The CDR3, as DNA: TGTGCAAGTCGCTTTGACAGAGGGCATCCATTGAGGCCCCAGCATTTT.

This clonotype has at least ten counts. This rearrangement joins TRBV7-2 to TRBJ2-3, with TRBD2 identical over 8 bases. The CDR3 runs to 15 residues. V trimming: 4 bases; J trimming: 4 bases; junction bases outside the gene matches: 7. Germline CDR1 SGHTA, CDR2 FQGNSA. Here the CDR3 reads CASSYTSGRSDTQYF. CDR3 bases: TGTGCCAGCAGCTATACTAGCGGTCGGTCAGATACGCAGTATTTT.

This clonotype has a count of ten or more. The chain joins TRBV12-3 or TRBV12-4 to TRBJ2-3; 7 bases are shared with TRBD2. This CDR3 is built from 13 residues. V trimming: 8 bases; J trimming: 4 bases; junction bases outside the gene matches: 6. CDR3 amino acids: CASVRGRADTQYF. The CDR3 DNA follows: TGTGCCAGCGTGCGGGGGAGGGCAGATACGCAGTATTTT.

The V call is TRBV28, the J call TRBJ2-7, with D perhaps assigned TRBD1 or TRBD2 (5 bases each). Between the trimmed V and J ends, which lost 7 bases and 7 bases, there was a span of 20 bases. The CDR3 totals 14 residues. Germline-derived CDR1 and CDR2 are MDHEN and SYDVKM. CDR3 in DNA: TGTGCCAGCACCGGGACCAGGCCAAGGAATGAGCAGTACTTC. Translation gives CASTGTRPRNEQYF. Full variable domain (remainder filled in from reference TRBV28 and TRBJ2-7): DVKVTQSSRYLVKRTGEKVFLECVQDMDHENMFWYRQDPGLGLRLIYFSYDVKMKEKGDIPEGYSVSREKKERFSLILESASTNQTSMYLCASTGTRPRNEQYFGPGTRLTVT.

In this sample, this clonotype turned up many times. This rearrangement joins TRBV11-2 to TRBJ2-1; D not resolved. V was cut by 5 bases and J by 6 bases, with 20 bases left in between. CDR1 is SGHAT, CDR2 FQNNGV, per germline. This CDR3 comprises 16 residues. The DNA for the CDR3 is TGTGCCAGCAGCCCTTCATCAGGTTTTGGGTCCAATGAGCAGTTCTTC. Its protein is CASSPSSGFGSNEQFF.

This clonotype was seen ten or more times. V is TRBV6-2 or TRBV6-3 and J is TRBJ2-3, with 10 bases fitting TRBD2. The J segment lost 3 bases and the V segment lost 5 bases, leaving 5 bases of the junction unmatched. Germline V lookup: CDR1 MNHEY, CDR2 SVGEGT. The CDR3 length is 15 residues. For the CDR3, the DNA is TGTGCCAGCAGTCCTAGCGGGAGAGGGACAGATACGCAGTATTTT. This encodes CASSPSGRGTDTQYF.

This clonotype appeared many times. The rearrangement uses TRBV19 and TRBJ2-7, with 8 bases matching TRBD2. Germline V gene lookup returns CDR1 LNHDA and CDR2 SQIVND (reference sequence). Trimming removed 3 bases from V and 3 bases from J; junction bases left unmatched: 7. The CDR3 has 15 residues. The CDR3 is CASSIGRGASYEQYF. In DNA, the CDR3 is TGTGCCAGTAGTATCGGGCGGGGGGCAAGCTACGAGCAGTACTTC. Combining the CDR3 with reference TRBV19 and TRBJ2-7 gives the whole variable domain DGGITQSPKYLFRKEGQNVTLSCEQNLNHDAMYWYRQDPGQGLRLIYYSQIVNDFQKGDIAEGYSVSREKKESFPLTVTSAQKNPTAFYLCASSIGRGASYEQYFGPGTRLTVT.

This clonotype came up many times. The rearrangement uses TRBV5-1 and TRBJ2-7, with TRBD1 matching over 7 bases. CDR3 length: 13 amino acids. Germline V CDR1 and CDR2: SGHRS, YFSETQ. J lost 0 bases, V lost 3 bases, and 0 bases had no gene match. CDR3 coding DNA: TGCGCCAGCAGCTCAGGGGGCTCCTACGAGCAGTACTTC. It translates to CASSSGGSYEQYF.

The sample holds many counts of this clonotype. V gene TRBV6-2 or TRBV6-3 combines with J gene TRBJ1-6; D call uncertain. V lost 6 bases to trimming and J lost 7 bases, with 16 bases between them. Germline loops: CDR1 MNHEY, CDR2 SVGEGT. The CDR3 runs 15 residues. The CDR3 loop is CASRTLGLSNSPLHF. CDR3 nucleotide sequence: TGTGCCAGCAGGACACTCGGCCTTTCGAATTCACCCCTCCACTTT.

The V call is TRBV12-3 or TRBV12-4, the J call TRBJ2-7; TRBD1 matches at 8 bases. V was clipped by 5 bases and J by 1 base; unmatched bases: 10. This CDR3 comprises 16 residues. CDR3 loop: CASSAGTGKGSYEQYF. Written as DNA, the CDR3 is TGTGCCAGCAGTGCCGGGACAGGTAAGGGTTCCTACGAGCAGTACTTC.

This clonotype was observed a few times. The V gene is TRBV28, the J gene TRBJ1-1; 12 bases match TRBD1. The CDR3 runs to 14 residues. Germline-derived CDR1 and CDR2 are MDHEN and SYDVKM. The V and J ends lost 5 bases and 9 bases, in that order; junction bases with no gene match: 7. The CDR3 DNA reads TGTGCCAGCAGTACGCCGGGACAGGGGGCAAAAGCTTTCTTT. Encoded protein: CASSTPGQGAKAFF.

This clonotype showed up just once. It differs at one base from a far larger clone, so likely a read error. V is TRBV6-6 and J is TRBJ2-1; D might be TRBD2 (5 bases). V lost 6 bases, J lost 0 bases, and 12 bases lay in between. The germline gives CDR1 MNHNY, CDR2 SVGAGI (reference sequence). The CDR3 is 15 amino acids. For the CDR3, the DNA is TGTGCCAGCAGGTCCAGCGGACGCTCCTACAATGAGCAGTTCTTC. It specifies CASRSSGRSYNEQFF.

V gene TRBV28 combines with J gene TRBJ2-3; TRBD1 matches 10 bases. Germline V gives CDR1 MDHEN, CDR2 SYDVKM. The CDR3 contains 16 residues. V shed 5 bases and J 4 bases; nucleotides not matched to a gene: 9. CDR3 in DNA: TGTGCCAGCAGTCCGTCCGGACAGGGGGGCCCAGATACGCAGTATTTT. Its protein is CASSPSGQGGPDTQYF.

This clonotype has more than one count but fewer than ten. Given a far larger clone just one base away, this is likely a sequencing read error. The genes are TRBV10-3 and TRBJ2-5, with D tentatively TRBD1 (6 bases). CDR1 and CDR2 (germline): ENHRY, SYGVKD. V lost 6 bases to trimming and J lost 11 bases, with 22 bases between them. The CDR3 extends over 14 amino acids. CDR3 nucleotide sequence: TGTGCCATCAGCGCACGTCCCGGGGACAATGAGCAGTACTTC. Its protein product is CAISARPGDNEQYF.

Details on this clonotype: One base separates it from a far larger clone, so it is likely a read error. The chain has TRBV7-9 and TRBJ2-2, with TRBD2 as a possible D gene (7 bases). Germline V CDR1 and CDR2: SEHNR, FQNEAQ (reference sequence). The CDR3 contains 15 residues. Trimming removed 4 bases at V and 9 bases at J, with 18 bases between. CDR3 DNA: TGTGCCAGCAGCTCCCAAGTCGGGGGGCGGTGGGAGCTGTTTTTT. Encoded protein: CASSSQVGGRWELFF.

In its sample, this clonotype was seen many times. A read error may produce the germline difference seen at one junction end. The chain joins TRBV7-2 to TRBJ2-3; tentative D call: TRBD2 (5 bases). Germline V lookup: CDR1 SGHTA, CDR2 FQGNSA. The length of the CDR3 is 14 residues. CDR3 bases: TGCGCCAGCAAGCCAACGGGATCCGCAGATACGCAGTATTTT. This gives the protein CASKPTGSADTQYF.

The V call is TRBV12-3 or TRBV12-4, the J call TRBJ2-1, with 15 bases identical to TRBD2. CDR3 size: 15 residues. V gave up 6 bases and J gave up 10 bases; unmatched junction bases: 7. The DNA for the CDR3 is TGTGCCAGCAGAGGACTAGCGGGGGGGCCAAGGGAGCAGTTCTTC. Translating it yields CASRGLAGGPREQFF.

V gene TRBV20-1 combines with J gene TRBJ2-5; 9 bases map to TRBD2. J lost 4 bases, V lost 6 bases, and 6 bases had no gene match. The CDR3 totals 13 residues. Germline lookup yields CDR1 DFQATT and CDR2 SNEGSKA (reference sequence). Here the CDR3 DNA reads TGCAGTGCGGGTGCGGGAGGGCCAGAGACCCAGTACTTC. Protein product: CSAGAGGPETQYF.

The chain's CDR3 is CASSYRTYEQYF. The CDR3 bases are TGTGCCAGCAGTTACCGGACATACGAGCAGTACTTC. The rearrangement links TRBV6-2 or TRBV6-3 to TRBJ2-7; D is perhaps TRBD1 (5 bases). CDR3 length: 12 residues. The germline V and J ends were trimmed by 2 bases and 4 bases, with 6 bases remaining between them. Germline V gene data show CDR1 as MNHEY and CDR2 as SVGEGT.

The genes are TRBV6-8 and TRBJ1-5; D might be TRBD1 (6 bases). The CDR3 is 20 amino acids. CDR1 and CDR2 (germline): MNHGY, SAAAGT. V was cut by 6 bases and J by 3 bases, with 30 bases left in between. The CDR3 DNA reads as TGTGCCAGCAGCCTTTGGACAGCTACGGGCGGGGGCGCGAACAATCAGCCCCAGCATTTT. Translated: CASSLWTATGGGANNQPQHF.

Comment on this clonotype: A far larger clone is one nucleotide away, so this likely arose from a read error. V usage is TRBV5-1 and J usage is TRBJ2-7, with D possibly matching TRBD2 (5 bases). Trimming pared 0 bases from V and 7 bases from J, leaving 11 bases between. Germline V gene data show CDR1 as SGHRS and CDR2 as YFSETQ. The CDR3 spans 13 residues. This CDR3 is CASSLAGRDEQYF. The CDR3 DNA reads TGCGCCAGCAGCTTGGCGGGTCGGGATGAGCAGTACTTC.